This T cell receptor (beta chain) was sequenced during a study of radiation and T cells in renal cell carcinoma. Time point noted: blood 4 weeks post-SBRT, at nephrectomy. The treatment: 15 Gy SBRT to primary tumor, nephrectomy 4 weeks later. Nephrectomy followed 15 Gy stereotactic body radiation by 4 weeks. Study conclusions and caveats: From baseline, blood top tumor clonotypes peaked at 2 weeks post-radiation. Without pretreatment biopsies, baseline tumor clonotype presence was undetermined.

The germline V gene has CDR1 SQVTM and CDR2 ANQGSEA. This CDR3 contains 15 residues. V was clipped by 0 bases and J by 0 bases, with 12 bases between them. Data came from immunoSEQ multiplex PCR; TCRdb stores just in-frame clones and leaves some out. The sample yields under 100,000 clones, about 79% seen once. Comments on this clone: As yet, its antigen is unknown.

This clonotype was sampled from a man aged 55-75 years with renal cell carcinoma. J is TRBJ2-7 and V is TRBV29-1, with a weak D call TRBD2 (5 bases). The sequenced sample was blood, obtained from a patient whose treatment included radiotherapy and nephrectomy. The CDR3 region has the DNA TGCAGCGTTGAAGATCGACGGAGGAGCTCCTACGAGCAGTACTTC. It specifies CSVEDRRRSSYEQYF.